In this sample, the clone carrying this T cell receptor beta chain turned up many times. Its antigen remains unknown. These data are taken from a study of T cells after yellow fever vaccination. Overall study: Any fraction with a low cell number was prepared using SMART-Seq v4 Ultra Low Input.

The CDR3 loop spans 15 amino acids. Trimming took off 2 bases at V and 0 bases at J, with 7 bases between the two ends. Points from the study as a whole: Abundant bulk-derived clonotypes could contaminate FACS-sorted repertoires.

From the 5' RACE reads, TCRdb called clonotypes with MiXCR, one entry per CDR3 protein. This sample yields approximately 300,000 distinct CDR3 sequences, of which 6.8% are seen a single time; 15% to 20% belongs to the top ten. The material was PBMCs, obtained around 45 days after the first yellow fever vaccination. This sequence joins TRBV12-3 or TRBV12-4 and TRBJ2-2, with a tentative D call TRBD1 (5 bases). The receptor was isolated from a man aged 18 to 29 who received the YFV17D yellow fever vaccine. Written as DNA, the CDR3 is TGTGCCAGCAGTTTACAGGGTACGAACACCGGGGAGCTGTTTTTT. The encoded protein is CASSLQGTNTGELFF.